This TCR beta chain was captured in a study of blood T cell repertoires in COVID-19. Study summary: Sources were T cells, B-cell-depleted T cells, or PBMCs; the material itself was cDNA or gDNA.

Per the original data handling: Nucleated cell number was recorded as an estimate derived from reference gene primer amplification. Profiled with immunoSEQ multiplex PCR; TCRdb holds only in-frame clones, not every one. That table supplies the V and J calls and clone size; D and trimming were determined from the DNA. The repertoire consists of roughly 41,000 clones, with roughly 90% occurring once and the leading ten covering 25%. This clone was observed once. There are 18 residues in the CDR3. In germline, CDR1 is MNHNS, CDR2 SASEGT. The V segment lost 2 bases and the J segment 7 bases; nucleotides outside the gene matches: 18.

The material sequenced was peripheral blood. The V call is TRBV6-1, the J call TRBJ2-5; 8 bases agree with TRBD2. The source of this sequence is a man aged 55 to 70 with active or convalescent COVID-19. Here the CDR3 reads CASSESPASAGTRVTQYF. For the CDR3, the DNA is TGTGCCAGCAGTGAATCTCCGGCGTCGGCAGGGACTAGGGTGACCCAGTACTTC.